The T cell receptor (beta chain) described here comes from a study of blood T cells in healthy people across ages. From germline, CDR1 is DFQATT and CDR2 SNEGSKA (reference sequence). CDR3 size: 15 residues. Trimming at V came to 0 bases and at J to 4 bases, leaving 2 bases not matched to a gene. Then a second PCR, running roughly 7 to 11 cycles, was carried out with a sample-barcoded 5' primer and a J-beta primer mix. TCRdb re-called the 5' RACE reads through MiXCR, storing one row per CDR3 protein. The data show around 700,000 distinct CDR3 sequences, around 25% seen once. These data were also reused for a study on T cells of mothers and their children. As that study records: Barcodes and 2-4 random nucleotides were added by M1S in the second PCR.

The source material was blood. The TCR sequence derives from a boy aged 5 to 17 in good health. The chain combines TRBV20-1 with TRBJ2-3; 12 nucleotides agree with TRBD2. The CDR3 sequence: CSARDLAGGADTQYF. The CDR3 DNA follows: TGCAGTGCTAGAGATCTAGCGGGGGGGGCAGATACGCAGTATTTT.